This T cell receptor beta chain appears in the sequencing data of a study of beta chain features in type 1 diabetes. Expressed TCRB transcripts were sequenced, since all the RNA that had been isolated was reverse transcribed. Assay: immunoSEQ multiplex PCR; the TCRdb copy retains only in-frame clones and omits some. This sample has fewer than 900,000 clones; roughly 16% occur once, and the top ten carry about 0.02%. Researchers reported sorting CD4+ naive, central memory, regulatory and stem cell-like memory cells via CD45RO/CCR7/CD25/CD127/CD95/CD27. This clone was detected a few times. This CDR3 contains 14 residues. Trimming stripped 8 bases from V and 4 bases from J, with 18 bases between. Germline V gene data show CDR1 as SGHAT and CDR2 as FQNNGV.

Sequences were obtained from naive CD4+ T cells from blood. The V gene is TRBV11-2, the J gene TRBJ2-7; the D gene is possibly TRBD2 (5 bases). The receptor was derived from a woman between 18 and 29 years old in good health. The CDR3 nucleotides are TGTGCCAGCGGATGGGCGGCAAGAGGGTACGAGCAGTACTTC. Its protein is CASGWAARGYEQYF. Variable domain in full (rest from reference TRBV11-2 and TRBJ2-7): EAGVAQSPRYKIIEKRQSVAFWCNPISGHATLYWYQQILGQGPKLLIQFQNNGVVDDSQLPKDRFSAERLKGVDSTLKIQPAKLEDSAVYLCASGWAARGYEQYFGPGTRLTVT.